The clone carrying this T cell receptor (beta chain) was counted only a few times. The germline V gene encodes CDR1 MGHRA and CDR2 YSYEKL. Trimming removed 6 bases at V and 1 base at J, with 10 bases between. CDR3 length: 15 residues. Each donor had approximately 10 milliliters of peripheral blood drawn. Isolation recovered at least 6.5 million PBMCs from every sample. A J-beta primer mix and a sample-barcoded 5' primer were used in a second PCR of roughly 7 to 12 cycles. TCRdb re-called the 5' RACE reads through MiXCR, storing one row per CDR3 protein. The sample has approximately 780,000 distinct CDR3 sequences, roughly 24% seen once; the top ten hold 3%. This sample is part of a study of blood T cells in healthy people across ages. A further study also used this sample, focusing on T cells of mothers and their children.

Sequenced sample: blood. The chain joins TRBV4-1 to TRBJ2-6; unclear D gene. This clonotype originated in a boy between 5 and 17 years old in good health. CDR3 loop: CASRMVGSGANVLTF. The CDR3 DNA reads TGCGCCAGCAGGATGGTGGGGTCTGGGGCCAACGTCCTGACTTTC.